This T cell receptor beta chain comes out of a study of a mutant IDH1 vaccine in newly diagnosed glioma. TCRdb keeps only in-frame clones here, not all; method: immunoSEQ multiplex PCR. The profile covers about 44,000 clones, with around 90% appearing a single time and 3% to 4% taken by the ten largest. Regarding this clone: Its antigen remains unidentified.

V dropped 0 bases and J dropped 6 bases, with 14 bases sitting between them. This CDR3 has 16 residues. CDR1 is SGHVS and CDR2 is FQNEAQ in the germline V gene. Documented time point: week 23, last vaccination. Alongside topical imiquimod, each dose of vaccine comprised 300 ug of mutant IDH1 20-mer peptide. The receptor was derived from a man between 45 and 60 years old with glioma. Sample: PBMCs, taken from a glioma patient whose treatment included an IDH1 peptide vaccine. The genes are TRBV7-8 and TRBJ2-2; tentatively, D is TRBD1 or TRBD2 (5 bases each). In nucleotides, the CDR3 is TGTGCCAGCAGCTTAGCATGGGGGAGATTTGCCGGGGAGCTGTTTTTT. Its translation: CASSLAWGRFAGELFF.